This T cell receptor beta chain derives from a study of post-analysis software for immune sequencing data. Study details: The study covered relapsing-remitting, secondary progressive and progressive-relapsing courses of multiple sclerosis.

Overall study results and limits: Under F measure analysis, samples from one preparation batch co-clustered strongly. Among several TRBV segments more frequent in patients than controls were TRBV5-6, TRBV5-1 and TRBV20-1. There was significantly lower normalized Chao1 diversity in multiple sclerosis patients than in controls.

The TCR beta cDNA libraries contained unique molecular identifiers. TCRdb independently ran MiXCR on the PCR reads; one entry per CDR3 protein. The sample has hundreds of thousands of distinct CDR3 sequences; approximately 45% are singletons. The CDR3 totals 13 residues. The germline gives CDR1 SNHLY, CDR2 FYNNEI. With 3 bases removed from V and 7 bases from J, the gap between germline ends came to 12 bases. To note about this clonotype: The antigen remains unidentified.

This clonotype was obtained from a girl aged 5 to 17 with multiple sclerosis. Input material: blood. The chain combines TRBV2 with TRBJ1-1; D gene ambiguous. The chain's CDR3 is CASSDPTIFEAFF. In nucleotides, the CDR3 is TGTGCCAGCAGTGATCCCACGATCTTTGAAGCTTTCTTT.